The following is a TCR beta chain sequence with its context. The sample belongs to a study of blood T cell repertoires in COVID-19. Study at large: The study drew acute and convalescent COVID-19 samples from the United States, Italy and Spain. PBMCs, B-cell-depleted T cells, or T cells provided the cDNA or gDNA that made up the material.

CDR3 length: 15 amino acids. Germline V gene lookup returns CDR1 SGHTS and CDR2 YDEGEE. V was pared by 2 bases and J by 10 bases, with 5 bases of the junction left unmatched. Authors' data handling: Amplification with reference gene primers provided the estimates of nucleated cell counts. Sequencing used immunoSEQ multiplex PCR; TCRdb keeps in-frame clones, though not all of them. That table furnishes V, J and clone size, whereas the DNA furnished D and trimming. Of fewer than 200,000 clones in the sample, approximately 83% are singletons; the top ten hold 1.5%. This chain connects TRBV5-8 to TRBJ1-6; 11 bases map to TRBD1. Sequenced input: peripheral blood. The clonotype comes from a human donor in a cohort sampled during active COVID-19. The CDR3 protein is CASSFRGQGGSPLHF. In DNA form, the CDR3 reads TGTGCCAGCAGCTTCCGGGGACAGGGGGGATCACCCCTCCACTTT.